A single sample gave rise to the 8 T cell receptor beta chains below, sequenced in a study of shared clonotypes between healthy human individuals. The method was immunoSEQ multiplex PCR; TCRdb's version includes in-frame clones alone and lacks a portion of them. The repertoire holds some 2,500,000 clones, with approximately 94% as singletons. The sample was naive CD4+ T cells from PBMCs. Subset given: CD45RA+ positively selected. All receptors derive from a man aged 18-30 years in good health. Some clones in this sample may be carry-over from other donors' samples.

The chain carries TRBV11-1 and TRBJ1-5; 8 nucleotides line up with TRBD1. Germline CDR1 is SGHAT and CDR2 is FQDESV (reference sequence). Trimming took 4 bases from V and 4 from J; bases not matched to a gene: 6. The CDR3 length is 15 residues. Here the CDR3 reads CASSSGTGLNQPQHF. The CDR3 DNA sequence: TGTGCCAGCAGCTCAGGGACAGGCCTTAATCAGCCCCAGCATTTT.

The V and J genes are TRBV7-2 and TRBJ2-1; 12 bases map to TRBD2. The CDR3 totals 16 residues. The germline V gene encodes CDR1 SGHTA and CDR2 FQGNSA. Unmatched junction bases numbered 3, after V lost 1 base and J lost 5 bases. CDR3 loop: CASSLGGLAGHNEQFF. CDR3 bases: TGTGCCAGCAGCTTAGGGGGACTAGCGGGTCACAATGAGCAGTTCTTC.

The gene calls are TRBV18 and TRBJ2-3, with D hard to call. Germline V CDR1 and CDR2: KGHSH, LQKENI. The CDR3 consists of 14 residues. The V and J ends lost 4 bases and 2 bases respectively, with 10 bases between them. CDR3 protein: CASSLLPSTDTQYF. The CDR3, as DNA: TGTGCCAGCTCACTGCTCCCCTCCACAGATACGCAGTATTTT. Full variable domain (missing parts from reference TRBV18 and TRBJ2-3): NAGVMQNPRHLVRRRGQEARLRCSPMKGHSHVYWYRQLPEEGLKFMVYLQKENIIDESGMPKERFSAEFPKEGPSILRIQQVVRGDSAAYFCASSLLPSTDTQYFGPGTRLTVL.

V is TRBV6-5 and J is TRBJ2-5; the D gene is possibly TRBD1 (6 bases). V lost 2 bases and J 7 bases, leaving 17 bases between the germline ends. Germline CDR1 is MNHEY and CDR2 is SVGAGI. CDR3 length: 15 amino acids. The CDR3 spells CASSYTGTPGGTQYF. CDR3 DNA sequence: TGTGCCAGCAGTTACACCGGGACACCCGGCGGGACCCAGTACTTC.

This rearrangement joins TRBV5-1 to TRBJ2-1; D is unresolved. The CDR3 is 15 amino acids. Looked up from germline, CDR1 is SGHRS and CDR2 is YFSETQ. V was clipped by 4 bases and J by 6 bases, with 17 bases between them. The CDR3 coding sequence is TGCGCCAGCAGCAAACAGCACTATGGGTCCAATGAGCAGTTCTTC. Translation gives CASSKQHYGSNEQFF.

This clone was picked up a small number of times. Within the sample, other DNA sequences also encode this same CDR3. The chain has TRBV9 and TRBJ1-4, with TRBD1 matching 7 bases. Germline assignment: CDR1 SGDLS and CDR2 YYNGEE. The CDR3 contains 14 residues. Losses at the gene ends were 0 bases for V and 8 bases for J; bases not matched to a gene: 4. The DNA of the CDR3 is TGTGCCAGCAGCGTAGCGGCAGGGGGAGAAAAACTGTTTTTT. It yields the protein CASSVAAGGEKLFF.

The chain is built from TRBV7-2 and TRBJ1-2, with 7 positions matching TRBD1. Germline CDR1 reads SGHTA; CDR2 reads FQGNSA. V gave up 4 bases and J gave up 8 bases; unmatched junction bases: 10. The CDR3 extends over 14 amino acids. CDR3 sequence: CASSSPGQPAGYTF. For the CDR3, the DNA is TGTGCCAGCAGCTCGCCGGGACAGCCGGCGGGCTACACCTTC.

V gene TRBV19 combines with J gene TRBJ1-5, with a tentative D call TRBD1 (6 bases). CDR1 is LNHDA and CDR2 is SQIVND in the germline V gene (reference sequence). The CDR3 has 13 residues. The V gene lost 10 bases and the J gene lost 6 bases, with 16 bases spanning the gap. CDR3 nucleotides: TGTGCCACCCAAACAGGGTTGAGTCAGCCCCAGCATTTT. This gives the protein CATQTGLSQPQHF.